A selection of T cell receptor beta chains follows, all from one sample in a study of cytomegalovirus exposure and HLA in healthy donors. Some clones are missing from TCRdb's copy, which holds only in-frame ones; the method was immunoSEQ multiplex PCR. The sample includes some 170,000 clones, roughly four fifths of them seen just once. Specimen: PBMCs. Receptors were obtained from a woman between 18 and 30 years old in good health and CMV-seronegative. The CDR3 runs from the conserved cysteine through the conserved F or W. The D gene is left open where the match is weak. Size is stated for part of the rows, as once, few or many counts, or as a class when the clone is expanded.

clone size: .
D gene: TRBD1
V gene: TRBV27
J gene: TRBJ2-1
CDR3 DNA: TGTGCCAGCAGCGAGACAGGGGTTAAGCACAATGAGCAGTTCTTC
CDR3 protein: CASSETGVKHNEQFF

clone size: .
D gene: TRBD1
V gene: TRBV30
J gene: TRBJ2-5
CDR3 DNA: TGTGCCTGGACAGGGGGCTGGGAGACCCAGTACTTC
CDR3 protein: CAWTGGWETQYF

clone size: once
D gene: .
V gene: TRBV6-5
J gene: TRBJ1-1
CDR3 DNA: TGTGCCAGCAGTCGCGACAAGAACACTGAAGCTTTCTTT
CDR3 protein: CASSRDKNTEAFF

clone size: .
D gene: TRBD1
V gene: TRBV18
J gene: TRBJ2-3
CDR3 DNA: TGTGCCAGCTCACCAGGGGACAGCCGCACAGATACGCAGTATTTT
CDR3 protein: CASSPGDSRTDTQYF

clone size: .
D gene: TRBD1
V gene: TRBV5-1
J gene: TRBJ1-2
CDR3 DNA: TGCGCCAGCAGCTTTCTCGGGACAGGGCCTTTCTATGGCTACACCTTC
CDR3 protein: CASSFLGTGPFYGYTF

clone size: .
D gene: .
V gene: TRBV19
J gene: TRBJ2-6
CDR3 DNA: TGTGCCAGTAATTGGGCGGGGGCCTCTGGGGCCAACGTCCTGACTTTC
CDR3 protein: CASNWAGASGANVLTF

clone size: .
D gene: .
V gene: TRBV2
J gene: TRBJ1-1
CDR3 DNA: TGTGCCAGCAGAACCCCCCCCGGGGGTGCGGAAGCTTTCTTT
CDR3 protein: CASRTPPGGAEAFF

clone size: .
D gene: .
V gene: TRBV6-1
J gene: TRBJ2-7
CDR3 DNA: TGTGCCAGCAGTACCAGGGCCTTCTACGAGCAGTACTTC
CDR3 protein: CASSTRAFYEQYF

clone size: .
D gene: .
V gene: TRBV7-9
J gene: TRBJ2-1
CDR3 DNA: TGTGCCAGCAGCCCTACAGGGAGCCCCTACAATGAGCAGTTCTTC
CDR3 protein: CASSPTGSPYNEQFF

clone size: .
D gene: .
V gene: TRBV5-1
J gene: TRBJ1-1
CDR3 DNA: TGCGCCAGCAGCCCCAAGCGGACTCTCCCCACGGACACTGAAGCTTTCTTT
CDR3 protein: CASSPKRTLPTDTEAFF

clone size: .
D gene: TRBD1
V gene: TRBV5-1
J gene: TRBJ2-5
CDR3 DNA: TGCGCCAGCAGCATTCAGGGGGTTCGGGAGACCCAGTACTTC
CDR3 protein: CASSIQGVRETQYF

clone size: .
D gene: .
V gene: TRBV6-4
J gene: TRBJ1-5
CDR3 DNA: TGTGCCAGCAGTGTCGAACAGGGCCAGCCCCAGCATTTT
CDR3 protein: CASSVEQGQPQHF

clone size: .
D gene: .
V gene: TRBV7-3
J gene: TRBJ1-6
CDR3 DNA: TGTGCCAGCAGCTTAGAGGGAATCGGTTCACCCCTCCACTTT
CDR3 protein: CASSLEGIGSPLHF

clone size: once
D gene: TRBD1
V gene: TRBV5-4
J gene: TRBJ1-2
CDR3 DNA: TGTGCCAGCAGCCGAGACAGGGGATTTGAAAGAGAGTATGGCTACACCTTC
CDR3 protein: CASSRDRGFEREYGYTF

clone size: .
D gene: .
V gene: TRBV18
J gene: TRBJ1-5
CDR3 DNA: TGTGCCAGCTCACCAATCAGTCCAGGCAACCTCAATCAGCCCCAGCATTTT
CDR3 protein: CASSPISPGNLNQPQHF

clone size: .
D gene: .
V gene: TRBV6-1
J gene: TRBJ2-7
CDR3 DNA: TGTGCCAGCAGTGTAGGGACCGCCGGGGGCGAGCAGTACTTC
CDR3 protein: CASSVGTAGGEQYF

clone size: .
D gene: .
V gene: TRBV19
J gene: TRBJ2-1
CDR3 DNA: TGTGCCAGTAGTATCCGTTTGGGGCTAGATAATGAGCAGTTCTTC
CDR3 protein: CASSIRLGLDNEQFF

clone size: .
D gene: .
V gene: TRBV28
J gene: TRBJ1-1
CDR3 DNA: TGTGCCAGCAACACGTTACCCAGCACTGAAGCTTTCTTT
CDR3 protein: CASNTLPSTEAFF

clone size: .
D gene: .
V gene: TRBV19
J gene: TRBJ1-5
CDR3 DNA: TGTGCCAGTAGTATAGGAGGCCATCAGCCCCAGCATTTT
CDR3 protein: CASSIGGHQPQHF